This T cell receptor (beta chain) derives from a study of blood T cell repertoires in COVID-19. Looking at the study overall: Researchers got acute and convalescent COVID-19 samples from the United States, Italy and Spain. Nucleic acid was either cDNA or gDNA, and it came from T cells, B-cell-depleted T cells, or PBMCs.

Trimming pared 7 bases from V and 0 bases from J, leaving 6 bases between. Germline CDR1 LNHDA, CDR2 SQIVND (reference sequence). This CDR3 has 12 residues. The method was immunoSEQ multiplex PCR; TCRdb's version includes in-frame clones alone and lacks a portion of them. The sample carries 200,000 or so clones, roughly 87% recorded once. This sequence joins TRBV19 and TRBJ1-1, with D perhaps matching TRBD1 (5 bases). This TCR derives from a man aged 35 to 55 with active or convalescent COVID-19. Sequenced: peripheral blood. The CDR3 nucleotides are TGTGCCAGTACAGGGCTGAACACTGAAGCTTTCTTT. It translates to CASTGLNTEAFF.